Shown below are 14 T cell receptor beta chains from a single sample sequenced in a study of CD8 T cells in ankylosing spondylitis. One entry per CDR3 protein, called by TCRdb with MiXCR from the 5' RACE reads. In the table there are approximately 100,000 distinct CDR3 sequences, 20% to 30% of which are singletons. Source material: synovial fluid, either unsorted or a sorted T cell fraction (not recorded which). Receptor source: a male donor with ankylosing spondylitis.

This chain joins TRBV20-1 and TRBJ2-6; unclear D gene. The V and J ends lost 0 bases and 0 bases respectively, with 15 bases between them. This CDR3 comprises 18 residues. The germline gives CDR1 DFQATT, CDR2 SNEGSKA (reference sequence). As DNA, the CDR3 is TGCAGTGCTAGAGATCCTGGCAGAGGAAGCTCTGGGGCCAACGTCCTGACTTTC. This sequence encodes CSARDPGRGSSGANVLTF.

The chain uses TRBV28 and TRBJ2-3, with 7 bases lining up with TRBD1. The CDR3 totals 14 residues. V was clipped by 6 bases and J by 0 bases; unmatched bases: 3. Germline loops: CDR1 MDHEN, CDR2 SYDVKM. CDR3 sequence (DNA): TGTGCCAGCAGACAACAGGGGAGCACAGATACGCAGTATTTT. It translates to CASRQQGSTDTQYF.

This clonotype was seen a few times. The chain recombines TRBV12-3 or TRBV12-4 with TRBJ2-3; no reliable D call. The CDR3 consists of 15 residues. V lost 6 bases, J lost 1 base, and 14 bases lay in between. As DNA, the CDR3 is TGTGCCAGCAGCTTTCCGGGCCTTCGCACAGATACGCAGTATTTT. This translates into CASSFPGLRTDTQYF.

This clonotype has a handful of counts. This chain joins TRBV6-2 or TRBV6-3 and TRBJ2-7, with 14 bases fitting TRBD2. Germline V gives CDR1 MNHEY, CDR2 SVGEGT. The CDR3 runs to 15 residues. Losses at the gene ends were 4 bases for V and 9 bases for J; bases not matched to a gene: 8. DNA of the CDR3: TGTGCCAGCAGTTCGGGACTAGCGGGAGAGTTCGGGCAGTACGTC. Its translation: CASSSGLAGEFGQYV.

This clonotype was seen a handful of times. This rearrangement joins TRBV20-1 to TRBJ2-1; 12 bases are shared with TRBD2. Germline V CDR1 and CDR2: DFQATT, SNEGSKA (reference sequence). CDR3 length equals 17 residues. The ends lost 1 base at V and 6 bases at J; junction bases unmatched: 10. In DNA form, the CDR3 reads TGCAGTGCTAGAGGAGTAGGACTAGCGGGGTACATCAATGAGCAGTTCTTC. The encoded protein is CSARGVGLAGYINEQFF.

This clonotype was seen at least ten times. The CDR3 loop is CASSLGQRGNQPQHF. CDR3 DNA: TGTGCCAGCAGTTTGGGCCAGAGGGGCAATCAGCCCCAGCATTTT. The genes are TRBV28 and TRBJ1-5; D remains unclear. The CDR3 is 15 amino acids. The V end lost 3 bases, the J end lost 2 bases, and 11 bases lay between the germline ends. CDR1 is MDHEN, CDR2 SYDVKM, per germline.

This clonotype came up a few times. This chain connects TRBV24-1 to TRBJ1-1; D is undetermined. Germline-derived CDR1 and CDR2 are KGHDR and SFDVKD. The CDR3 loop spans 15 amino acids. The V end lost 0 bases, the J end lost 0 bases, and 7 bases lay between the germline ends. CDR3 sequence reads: CATSDLGEVNTEAFF. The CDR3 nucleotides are TGTGCCACCAGTGATTTGGGTGAGGTGAACACTGAAGCTTTCTTT.

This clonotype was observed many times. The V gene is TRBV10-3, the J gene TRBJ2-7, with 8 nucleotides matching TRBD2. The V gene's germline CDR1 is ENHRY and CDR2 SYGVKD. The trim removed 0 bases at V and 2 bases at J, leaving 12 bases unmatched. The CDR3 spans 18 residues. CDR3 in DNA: TGTGCCATCAGTGAGTCCGCTGGGGGGGCGGGAGGAACCTACGAGCAGTACTTC. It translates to CAISESAGGAGGTYEQYF.

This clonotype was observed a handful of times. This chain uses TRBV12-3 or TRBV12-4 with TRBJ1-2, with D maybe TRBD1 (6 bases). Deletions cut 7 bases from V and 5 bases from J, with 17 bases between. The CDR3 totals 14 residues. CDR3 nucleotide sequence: TGTGCCAGCACCCTGGGGGGGGCATGGTATGGCTACACCTTC. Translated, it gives CASTLGGAWYGYTF.

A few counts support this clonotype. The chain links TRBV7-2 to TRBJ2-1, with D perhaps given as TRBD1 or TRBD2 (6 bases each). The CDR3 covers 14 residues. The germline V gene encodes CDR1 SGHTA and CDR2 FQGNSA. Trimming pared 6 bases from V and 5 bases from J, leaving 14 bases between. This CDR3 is CASSKPGAHNEQFF. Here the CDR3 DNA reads TGTGCCAGCAGTAAACCGGGGGCCCACAATGAGCAGTTCTTC.

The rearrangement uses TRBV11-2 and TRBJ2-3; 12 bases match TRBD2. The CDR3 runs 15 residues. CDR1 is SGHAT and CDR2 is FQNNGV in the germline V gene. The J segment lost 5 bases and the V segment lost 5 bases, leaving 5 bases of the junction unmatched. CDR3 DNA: TGTGCCAGCAGCAAACTAGCGGGGGGTGGAGATACGCAGTATTTT. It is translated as CASSKLAGGGDTQYF. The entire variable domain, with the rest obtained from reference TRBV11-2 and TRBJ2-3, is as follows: EAGVAQSPRYKIIEKRQSVAFWCNPISGHATLYWYQQILGQGPKLLIQFQNNGVVDDSQLPKDRFSAERLKGVDSTLKIQPAKLEDSAVYLCASSKLAGGGDTQYFGPGTRLTVL.

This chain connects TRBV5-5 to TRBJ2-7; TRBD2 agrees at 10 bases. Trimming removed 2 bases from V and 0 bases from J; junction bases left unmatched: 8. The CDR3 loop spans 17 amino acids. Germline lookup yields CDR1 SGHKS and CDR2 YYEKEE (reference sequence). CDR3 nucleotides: TGTGCCAGCAGCTTTCGACTAGCGGGTTCCAGCTCCTACGAGCAGTACTTC. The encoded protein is CASSFRLAGSSSYEQYF.

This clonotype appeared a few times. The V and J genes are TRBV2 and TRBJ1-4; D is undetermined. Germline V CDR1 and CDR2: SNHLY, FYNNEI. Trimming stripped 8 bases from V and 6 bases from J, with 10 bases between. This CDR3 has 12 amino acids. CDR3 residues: CASGRDDEKLFF. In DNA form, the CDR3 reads TGTGCCAGCGGAAGAGATGATGAAAAACTGTTTTTT.

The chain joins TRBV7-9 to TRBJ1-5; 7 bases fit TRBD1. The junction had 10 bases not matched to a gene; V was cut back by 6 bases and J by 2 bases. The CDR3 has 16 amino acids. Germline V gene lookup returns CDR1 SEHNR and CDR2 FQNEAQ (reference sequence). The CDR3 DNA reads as TGTGCCAGCAGTAAAACAGGGGCCGTTGGCAATCAGCCCCAGCATTTT. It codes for CASSKTGAVGNQPQHF.